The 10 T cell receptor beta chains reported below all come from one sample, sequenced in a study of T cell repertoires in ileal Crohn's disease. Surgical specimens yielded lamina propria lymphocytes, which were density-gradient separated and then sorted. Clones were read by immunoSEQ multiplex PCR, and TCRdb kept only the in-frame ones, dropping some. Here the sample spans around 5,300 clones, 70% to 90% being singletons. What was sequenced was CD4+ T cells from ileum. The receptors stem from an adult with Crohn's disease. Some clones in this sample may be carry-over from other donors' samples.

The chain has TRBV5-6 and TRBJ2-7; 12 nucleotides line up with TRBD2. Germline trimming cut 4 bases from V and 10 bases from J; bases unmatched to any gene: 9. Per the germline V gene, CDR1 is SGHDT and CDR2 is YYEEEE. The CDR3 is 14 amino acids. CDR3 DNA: TGTGCCAGCAGCCCAACCTCACTAGCGGGAGGTCAGTACTTC. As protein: CASSPTSLAGGQYF.

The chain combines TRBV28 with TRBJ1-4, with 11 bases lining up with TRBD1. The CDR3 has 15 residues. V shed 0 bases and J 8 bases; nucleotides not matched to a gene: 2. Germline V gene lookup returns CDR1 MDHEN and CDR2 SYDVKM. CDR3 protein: CASSLWDRGREKLFF. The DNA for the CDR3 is TGTGCCAGCAGTTTATGGGACAGGGGGCGGGAAAAACTGTTTTTT.

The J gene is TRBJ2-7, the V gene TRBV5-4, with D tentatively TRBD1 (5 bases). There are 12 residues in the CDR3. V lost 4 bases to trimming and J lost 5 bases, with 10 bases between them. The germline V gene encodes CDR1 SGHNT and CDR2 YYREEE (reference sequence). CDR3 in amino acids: CASSGQGDEQYF. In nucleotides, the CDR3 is TGTGCCAGCAGCGGGCAGGGCGACGAGCAGTACTTC.

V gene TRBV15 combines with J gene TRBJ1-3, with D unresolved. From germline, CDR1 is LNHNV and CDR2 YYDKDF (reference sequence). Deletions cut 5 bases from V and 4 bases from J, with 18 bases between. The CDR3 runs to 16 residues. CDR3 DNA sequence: TGTGCCACCAGCTTCCCGGGGTCCCTCTCGGGAAACACCATATATTTT. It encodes CATSFPGSLSGNTIYF.

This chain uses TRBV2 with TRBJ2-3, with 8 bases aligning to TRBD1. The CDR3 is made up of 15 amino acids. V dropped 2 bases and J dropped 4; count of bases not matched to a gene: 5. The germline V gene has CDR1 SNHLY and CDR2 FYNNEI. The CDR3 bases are TGTGCCAGCAGTGAACAGGGGGCTCAGTCAGATACGCAGTATTTT. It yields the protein CASSEQGAQSDTQYF. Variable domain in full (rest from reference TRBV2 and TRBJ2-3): EPEVTQTPSHQVTQMGQEVILRCVPISNHLYFYWYRQILGQKVEFLVSFYNNEISEKSEIFDDQFSVERPDGSNFTLKIRSTKLEDSAMYFCASSEQGAQSDTQYFGPGTRLTVL.

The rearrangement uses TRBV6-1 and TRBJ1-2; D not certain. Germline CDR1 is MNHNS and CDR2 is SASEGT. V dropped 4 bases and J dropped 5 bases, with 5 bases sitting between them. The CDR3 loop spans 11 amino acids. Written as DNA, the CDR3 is TGTGCCAGCAGTGTCCCTTATGGCTACACCTTC. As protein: CASSVPYGYTF.

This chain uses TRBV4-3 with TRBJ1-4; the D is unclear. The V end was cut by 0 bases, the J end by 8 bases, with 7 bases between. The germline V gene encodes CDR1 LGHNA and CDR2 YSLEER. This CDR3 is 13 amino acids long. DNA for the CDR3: TGCGCCAGCAGCCAAGACAGGCAGGAAAAACTGTTTTTT. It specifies CASSQDRQEKLFF.

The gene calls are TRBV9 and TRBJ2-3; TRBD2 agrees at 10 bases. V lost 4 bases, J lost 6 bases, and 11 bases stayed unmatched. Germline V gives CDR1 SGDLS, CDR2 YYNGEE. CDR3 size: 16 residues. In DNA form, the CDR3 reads TGTGCCAGCAGCCCGTGGCAGCGGGAGGGGTCGGATACGCAGTATTTT. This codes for CASSPWQREGSDTQYF.

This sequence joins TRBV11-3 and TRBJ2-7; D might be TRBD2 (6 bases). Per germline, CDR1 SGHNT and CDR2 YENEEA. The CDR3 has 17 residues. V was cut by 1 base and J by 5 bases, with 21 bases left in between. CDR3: CASSLGGAGPANDEQYF. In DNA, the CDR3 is TGTGCCAGCAGCTTAGGGGGTGCGGGGCCGGCCAACGACGAGCAGTACTTC.

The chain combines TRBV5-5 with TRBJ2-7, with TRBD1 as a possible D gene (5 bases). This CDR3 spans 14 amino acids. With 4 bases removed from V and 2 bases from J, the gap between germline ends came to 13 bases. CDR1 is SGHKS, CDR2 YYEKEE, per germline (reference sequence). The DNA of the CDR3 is TGTGCCAGCAGCCGACTGGGGCAGACCTACGAGCAGTACTTC. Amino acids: CASSRLGQTYEQYF. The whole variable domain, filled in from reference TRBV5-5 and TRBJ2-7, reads DAGVTQSPTHLIKTRGQQVTLRCSPISGHKSVSWYQQVLGQGPQFIFQYYEKEERGRGNFPDRFSARQFPNYSSELNVNALLLGDSALYLCASSRLGQTYEQYFGPGTRLTVT.